This TCR beta chain was sequenced during a study of Ad26.COV2.S vaccination and SARS-CoV-2 variants. The table came from immunoSEQ multiplex PCR; TCRdb's copy has only in-frame clones and leaves some out. Counted here are around 380,000 clones, approximately 86% occurring once; the ten biggest clones make up under 3.5%. Germline V gene data show CDR1 as SNHLY and CDR2 as FYNNEI. Trimming stripped 3 bases from V and 5 bases from J, with 7 bases between. The CDR3 loop spans 12 amino acids. The treatment denotes: some 20 received Ad26.COV2.S at low or high dose, single or two shots; 5 received placebo; per-sample allocation not given. Repertoires come from day 63 after the first vaccine or placebo injection.

The sequence was collected from a person between 18 and 60 years old who received the Ad26.COV2.S COVID-19 vaccine or a placebo. The chain carries TRBV2 and TRBJ1-2; D not certain. The material was peripheral blood, obtained in a trial of Ad26.COV2.S vaccine versus placebo. In DNA form, the CDR3 reads TGTGCCAGCAGTGATTCGTTTTATGGCTACACCTTC. Its translation is CASSDSFYGYTF. The variable domain in full, with the rest retrieved from reference TRBV2 and TRBJ1-2, is EPEVTQTPSHQVTQMGQEVILRCVPISNHLYFYWYRQILGQKVEFLVSFYNNEISEKSEIFDDQFSVERPDGSNFTLKIRSTKLEDSAMYFCASSDSFYGYTFGSGTRLTVV.